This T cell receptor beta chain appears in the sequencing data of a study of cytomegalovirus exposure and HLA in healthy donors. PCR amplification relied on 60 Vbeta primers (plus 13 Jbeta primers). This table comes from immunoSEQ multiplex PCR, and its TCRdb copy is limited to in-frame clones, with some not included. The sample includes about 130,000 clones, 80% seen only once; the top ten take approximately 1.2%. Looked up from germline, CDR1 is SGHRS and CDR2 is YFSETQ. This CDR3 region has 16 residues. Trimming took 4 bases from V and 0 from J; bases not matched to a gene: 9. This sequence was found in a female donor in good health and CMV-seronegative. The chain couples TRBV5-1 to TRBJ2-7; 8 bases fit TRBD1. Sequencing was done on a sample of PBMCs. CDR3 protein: CASSGTRTGTSYEQYF. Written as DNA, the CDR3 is TGCGCCAGCAGCGGAACCAGGACAGGGACCTCCTACGAGCAGTACTTC.